These 22 T cell receptor beta chains were all obtained from the same sample, sequenced in a study of read filtering for tumor transcriptome and immune sequencing. The library was built from about 400 ng RNA with molecular barcoded adaptors for alpha/delta and beta/gamma chains. TCRdb ran MiXCR on the reads and lists one entry per CDR3 protein. Of 100,000 to 150,000 distinct CDR3 sequences listed, 10% to 15% are singletons. The sequencing sample was made of a population of CD138-negative cells sorted from bone marrow. These receptors were collected from a donor at least 40 years old with multiple myeloma.

This clonotype showed up just a few times. The gene calls are TRBV20-1 and TRBJ2-5; 7 bases align to TRBD1. Germline CDR1 and CDR2: DFQATT and SNEGSKA (reference sequence). Unmatched junction bases numbered 5, after V lost 5 bases and J lost 5 bases. CDR3 size: 12 residues. The CDR3 reads CSALTGWETQYF. The CDR3 bases are TGCAGTGCTTTGACAGGGTGGGAGACCCAGTACTTC.

This clonotype showed up many times. The chain combines TRBV29-1 with TRBJ1-2; D remains ambiguous. V dropped 2 bases and J dropped 10 bases, with 11 bases sitting between them. The germline V gene encodes CDR1 SQVTM and CDR2 ANQGSEA. The CDR3 spans 11 residues. For the CDR3, the DNA is TGCAGCGTTGAACAGCAATCTGACTACACCTTC. Its translation: CSVEQQSDYTF.

This clonotype was seen ten or more times. This sequence joins TRBV5-1 and TRBJ2-1, with a weak D call TRBD2 (6 bases). The CDR3 length is 16 residues. CDR1 and CDR2 from the germline V gene are SGHRS and YFSETQ. Trimming stripped 4 bases from V and 1 base from J, with 15 bases between. CDR3 DNA sequence: TGCGCCAGCAGCACGTCCGGGGGACGGTCCTACAATGAGCAGTTCTTC. Its translation: CASSTSGGRSYNEQFF.

This clonotype was seen at least ten times. The rearrangement uses TRBV2 and TRBJ1-2; 8 nucleotides line up with TRBD1. The CDR3 is 14 amino acids. V lost 4 bases, J lost 7 bases, and 8 bases stayed unmatched. Germline loops: CDR1 SNHLY, CDR2 FYNNEI. CDR3 sequence reads: CASSARGTGIGYTF. The CDR3 DNA reads as TGTGCCAGCAGTGCCAGGGGGACAGGAATTGGCTACACCTTC.

The table lists this clonotype with many counts. The chain has TRBV7-2 and TRBJ2-7; maybe TRBD2 (5 bases). The length of the CDR3 is 15 residues. Germline-derived CDR1 and CDR2 are SGHTA and FQGNSA. Trimming left V 5 bases short and J 0 bases short, with 14 bases between. The chain's CDR3 is CASSRADTSSYEQYF. The CDR3 nucleotides read TGTGCCAGCAGCCGGGCCGACACTAGCTCCTACGAGCAGTACTTC.

This clonotype was counted ten times or more. V gene TRBV7-3 combines with J gene TRBJ2-7; D perhaps matches TRBD2 (5 bases). CDR1 is SGHTA, CDR2 FQGTGA, per germline. Trimming took off 2 bases at V and 3 bases at J, with 8 bases between the two ends. The CDR3 contains 13 residues. CDR3 coding DNA: TGTGCCAGCAGCTTAGGGAGATACTACGAGCAGTACTTC. Its protein is CASSLGRYYEQYF.

This clonotype was seen ten or more times. The V and J genes are TRBV6-5 and TRBJ2-3; TRBD2 aligns across 11 bases. The CDR3 length is 17 residues. Trimming took 5 bases from V and 5 from J; bases not matched to a gene: 12. Germline CDR1 is MNHEY and CDR2 is SVGAGI. In nucleotides, the CDR3 is TGTGCCAGCAGTCGGAACTTAGCGGGAGGGCCGGGAGATACGCAGTATTTT. Translated, it gives CASSRNLAGGPGDTQYF.

As for this clonotype: This CDR3 is missing its conserved last phenylalanine or tryptophan, likely due to a read error. V and J are TRBV7-9 and TRBJ2-2, with 9 nucleotides matching TRBD1. V gave up 4 bases and J gave up 5 bases; unmatched junction bases: 5. CDR3 length: 15 amino acids. Germline values: CDR1 SEHNR, CDR2 FQNEAQ (reference sequence). The CDR3 here is CASSSDRGETGELFL. CDR3 bases: TGTGCCAGCAGCTCCGACAGGGGGGAAACCGGGGAGCTGTTTCTT.

This clonotype was detected ten times or more. CDR3: CSVELLGVADTQYF. The DNA of the CDR3 is TGCAGCGTTGAACTGCTAGGGGTGGCAGATACGCAGTATTTT. This chain links TRBV29-1 with TRBJ2-3, with D perhaps matching TRBD1 (5 bases). The CDR3 has 14 amino acids. The germline V and J ends were trimmed by 2 bases and 4 bases, with 13 bases remaining between them. Looked up from germline, CDR1 is SQVTM and CDR2 is ANQGSEA.

This clonotype was seen ten or more times. V gene TRBV7-9 combines with J gene TRBJ2-5, with D tentatively TRBD1 or TRBD2 (5 bases each). V lost 5 bases and J lost 14, with 21 bases in between. Per germline, CDR1 SEHNR and CDR2 FQNEAQ (reference sequence). The CDR3 has 13 residues. CDR3 nucleotides: TGTGCCAGCAGCAGAGAGCAAGGGGACGGGCAATACTTC. It is translated as CASSREQGDGQYF.

This clonotype has a count of ten or more. The chain joins TRBV5-1 to TRBJ2-1; D may be TRBD1 or TRBD2 (6 bases each). Trimming left V 0 bases short and J 5 bases short, with 12 bases between. The CDR3 is 15 amino acids. Germline values: CDR1 SGHRS, CDR2 YFSETQ. Written as DNA, the CDR3 is TGCGCCAGCAGCTTGGGCGGGACAAACGACAATGAGCAGTTCTTC. It encodes CASSLGGTNDNEQFF.

This clonotype was observed at least ten times. The chain is built from TRBV19 and TRBJ1-2, with D hard to call. Trimming took 7 bases from V and 4 from J, leaving 16 bases between them. The germline gives CDR1 LNHDA, CDR2 SQIVND (reference sequence). This CDR3 is built from 14 residues. The CDR3 nucleotides are TGTGCCAGTACCGCTCAGGCAGCAAGCTATGGCTACACCTTC. Translating it yields CASTAQAASYGYTF.

This clonotype appeared many times. The rearrangement links TRBV7-2 to TRBJ2-1; D is unclear. V lost 5 bases and J 1 base, leaving 12 bases between the germline ends. This CDR3 is 15 amino acids long. Germline values: CDR1 SGHTA, CDR2 FQGNSA. DNA for the CDR3: TGTGCCAGCAGCCCCGGGCTAGGGTCCTACAATGAGCAGTTCTTC. Amino acid sequence: CASSPGLGSYNEQFF.

There are many counts of this clonotype. The chain joins TRBV12-3 or TRBV12-4 to TRBJ1-5; possible D gene TRBD1, 5 bases. The germline V and J ends were trimmed by 6 bases and 0 bases, with 12 bases remaining between them. The CDR3 is made up of 15 amino acids. The CDR3 spells CASRGPDSSNQPQHF. CDR3 coding DNA: TGTGCCAGCAGGGGGCCAGACTCTAGCAATCAGCCCCAGCATTTT.

This clonotype was recorded at least ten times. The junction differs from germline at one of its ends, possibly a read error. This chain uses TRBV5-1 with TRBJ1-1; D is ambiguous. Germline V gene sequence: CDR1 SGHRS, CDR2 YFSETQ. The CDR3 has 13 amino acids. The CDR3 DNA sequence: TGCGCCAGCAGTTTGGGGTCTCAGCGGACGGCTTTCTTT. Translating it yields CASSLGSQRTAFF.

This clonotype was seen at least ten times. The chain recombines TRBV7-9 with TRBJ1-2; D gene unclear. Germline CDR1 and CDR2: SEHNR and FQNEAQ (reference sequence). The CDR3 spans 12 residues. V shed 8 bases and J shed 4 bases, with 11 bases lying between them. DNA of the CDR3: TGTGCCAGCGGTGGAGATTCCTATGGCTACACCTTC. Its translation: CASGGDSYGYTF. Filled out from reference TRBV7-9 and TRBJ1-2, the complete variable domain reads DTGVSQNPRHKITKRGQNVTFRCDPISEHNRLYWYRQTLGQGPEFLTYFQNEAQLEKSRLLSDRFSAERPKGSFSTLEIQRTEQGDSAMYLCASGGDSYGYTFGSGTRLTVV.

This clonotype was counted a few times. The chain links TRBV14 to TRBJ2-2; D not resolved. V dropped 4 bases and J dropped 3 bases, with 3 bases sitting between them. This CDR3 has 12 amino acids. Per the germline V gene, CDR1 is SGHDN and CDR2 is FVKESK. CDR3 coding DNA: TGTGCCAGCAGCCGCCACACCGGGGAGCTGTTTTTT. It codes for CASSRHTGELFF.

The sample holds many counts of this clonotype. One junction end disagrees with the germline gene, perhaps due to a read error. CDR3 protein: CASSLVSDTEAFF. For the CDR3, the DNA is TGTGCCAGCAGCTTGGTTTCGGACACTGAAGCTTTCTTT. This chain links TRBV5-1 with TRBJ1-1; D not certain. This CDR3 spans 13 amino acids. In germline, CDR1 is SGHRS, CDR2 YFSETQ.

This clonotype was observed at least ten times. This CDR3 is missing its conserved last phenylalanine or tryptophan, likely due to a read error. The genes are TRBV5-1 and TRBJ1-6; 11 bases are shared with TRBD1. The CDR3 runs 15 residues. Germline CDR1 reads SGHRS; CDR2 reads YFSETQ. Trimming took 4 bases from V and 7 from J; bases not matched to a gene: 4. The CDR3 protein is CASSRGDRGNSPLHS. The CDR3 DNA reads TGCGCCAGCAGCCGGGGGGACAGGGGGAATTCACCCCTCCACTCT.

This clonotype was seen ten or more times. The V and J genes are TRBV12-3 or TRBV12-4 and TRBJ2-3; 8 bases are shared with TRBD2. V lost 0 bases to trimming and J lost 9 bases; unmatched junction nucleotides: 2. This CDR3 contains 13 residues. The CDR3 bases are TGTGCCAGCAGTTTAGCTTTAGCGGGAACGCAGTATTTT. Protein sequence: CASSLALAGTQYF.

Ten or more counts support this clonotype. The chain combines TRBV2 with TRBJ2-5; no definite D call. The V gene lost 7 bases and the J gene lost 2 bases, with 8 bases spanning the gap. CDR3 length equals 12 residues. Germline V gives CDR1 SNHLY, CDR2 FYNNEI. The CDR3 nucleotides are TGTGCCAGCAATCTGCCTCAAGAGACCCAGTACTTC. Its translation is CASNLPQETQYF.

The CDR3 sequence: CASSSNRGLFSNQPQHF. CDR3 DNA sequence: TGTGCCAGCAGCTCCAACAGGGGGCTTTTTAGCAATCAGCCCCAGCATTTT. The V and J genes are TRBV7-2 and TRBJ1-5; 9 bases fit TRBD1. V shed 4 bases and J 0 bases; nucleotides not matched to a gene: 7. The CDR3 loop spans 17 amino acids. Germline CDR1 SGHTA, CDR2 FQGNSA. Complete variable domain (other parts from reference TRBV7-2 and TRBJ1-5): GAGVSQSPSNKVTEKGKDVELRCDPISGHTALYWYRQSLGQGLEFLIYFQGNSAPDKSGLPSDRFSAERTGGSVSTLTIQRTQQEDSAVYLCASSSNRGLFSNQPQHFGDGTRLSIL.